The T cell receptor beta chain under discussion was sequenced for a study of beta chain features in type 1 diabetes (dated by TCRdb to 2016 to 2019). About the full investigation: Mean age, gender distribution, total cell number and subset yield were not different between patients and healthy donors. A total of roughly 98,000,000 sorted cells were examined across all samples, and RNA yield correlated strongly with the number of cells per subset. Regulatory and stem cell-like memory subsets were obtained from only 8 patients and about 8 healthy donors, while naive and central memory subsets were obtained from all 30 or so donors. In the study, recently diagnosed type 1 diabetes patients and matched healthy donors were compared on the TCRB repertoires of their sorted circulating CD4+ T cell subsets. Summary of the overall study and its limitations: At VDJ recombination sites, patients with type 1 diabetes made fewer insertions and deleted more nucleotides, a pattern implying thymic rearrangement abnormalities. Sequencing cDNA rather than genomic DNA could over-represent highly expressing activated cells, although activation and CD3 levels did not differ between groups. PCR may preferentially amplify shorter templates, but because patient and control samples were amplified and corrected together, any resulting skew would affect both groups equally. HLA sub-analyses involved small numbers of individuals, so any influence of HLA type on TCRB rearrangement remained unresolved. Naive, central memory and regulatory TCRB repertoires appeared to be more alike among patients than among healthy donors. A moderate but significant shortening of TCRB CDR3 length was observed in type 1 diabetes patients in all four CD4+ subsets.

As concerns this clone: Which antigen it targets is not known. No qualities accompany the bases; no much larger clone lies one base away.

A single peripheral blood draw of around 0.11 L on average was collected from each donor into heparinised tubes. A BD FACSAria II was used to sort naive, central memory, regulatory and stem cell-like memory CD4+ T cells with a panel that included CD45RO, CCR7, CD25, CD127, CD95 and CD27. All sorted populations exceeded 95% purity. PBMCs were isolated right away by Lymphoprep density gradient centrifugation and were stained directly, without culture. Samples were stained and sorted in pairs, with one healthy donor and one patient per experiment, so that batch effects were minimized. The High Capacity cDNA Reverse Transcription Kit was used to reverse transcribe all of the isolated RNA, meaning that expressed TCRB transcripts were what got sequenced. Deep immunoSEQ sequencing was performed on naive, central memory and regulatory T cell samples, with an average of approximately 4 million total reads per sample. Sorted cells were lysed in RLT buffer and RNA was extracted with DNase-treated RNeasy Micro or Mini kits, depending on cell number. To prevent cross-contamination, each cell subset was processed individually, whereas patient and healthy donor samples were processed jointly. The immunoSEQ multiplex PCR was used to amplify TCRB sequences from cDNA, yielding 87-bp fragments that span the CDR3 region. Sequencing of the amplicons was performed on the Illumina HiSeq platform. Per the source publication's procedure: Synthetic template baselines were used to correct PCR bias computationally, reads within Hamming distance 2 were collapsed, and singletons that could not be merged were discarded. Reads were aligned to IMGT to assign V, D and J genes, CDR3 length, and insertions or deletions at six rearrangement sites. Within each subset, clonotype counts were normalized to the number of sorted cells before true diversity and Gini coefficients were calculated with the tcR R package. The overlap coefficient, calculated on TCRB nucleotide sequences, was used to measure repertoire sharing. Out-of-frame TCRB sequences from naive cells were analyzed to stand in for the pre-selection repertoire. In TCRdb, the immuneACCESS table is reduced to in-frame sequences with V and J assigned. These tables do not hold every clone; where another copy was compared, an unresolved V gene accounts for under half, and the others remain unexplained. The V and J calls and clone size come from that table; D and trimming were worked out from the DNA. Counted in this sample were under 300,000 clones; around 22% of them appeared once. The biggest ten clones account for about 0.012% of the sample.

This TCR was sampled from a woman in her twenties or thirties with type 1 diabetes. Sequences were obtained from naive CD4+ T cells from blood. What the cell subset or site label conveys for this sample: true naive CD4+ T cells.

In nucleotide form, the sequence is TGTGCCTGGAGTCCACGGGGGGACACTGAAGCTTTCTTT. Its protein product is CAWSPRGDTEAFF. This chain joins TRBV30 to TRBJ1-1, and perhaps TRBD1 as D gene, on 5 matching bases. CDR1 and CDR2 (GTSNPN, SVGIG) derive from the germline V gene (reference sequence). Trimming takes 2 bases from V and 3 bases from J, and the germline ends sit 10 bases apart. The CDR3 sequence holds 13 residues, the cysteine and phenylalanine included. Just CDR3 DNA is preserved here, 39 bases in frame from base 1.